Below, 30 T cell receptor beta chains from the same sample are listed, as sequenced in a study of cytomegalovirus exposure and HLA in healthy donors. The repertoire was sequenced with immunoSEQ multiplex PCR; TCRdb's copy has only in-frame clones and lacks some. This sample has under 75,000 clones, with around 97% found just once. Sequencing was done on a sample of PBMCs. The receptor source for this set is a woman aged 18-29 years in good health and CMV-seropositive.

The chain links TRBV13 to TRBJ2-1; TRBD2 aligns across 14 bases. The CDR3 contains 19 residues. V shed 5 bases, J shed 1 base, and the junction held 10 bases outside the gene matches. Germline V gene data show CDR1 as PRHDT and CDR2 as FYEKMQ (reference sequence). The CDR3 region has the DNA TGTGCCAGCAGCCTCGCATATAGACTAGCGGGGGGGTCCTACAATGAGCAGTTCTTC. It encodes CASSLAYRLAGGSYNEQFF.

This chain joins TRBV7-9 and TRBJ1-1; weak D call: TRBD1 (6 bases). Germline V lookup: CDR1 SEHNR, CDR2 FQNEAQ (reference sequence). This CDR3 region has 15 residues. The V and J ends lost 5 bases and 0 bases respectively, with 13 bases between them. CDR3 sequence (DNA): TGTGCCAGCAGCACCCAACAGGGAATGAACACTGAAGCTTTCTTT. Protein: CASSTQQGMNTEAFF.

The V call is TRBV4-1, the J call TRBJ2-1; a weak D match, TRBD1 (6 bases). The CDR3 spans 12 residues. The V end was cut by 5 bases, the J end by 10 bases, with 12 bases between. Germline values: CDR1 MGHRA, CDR2 YSYEKL. In DNA, the CDR3 is TGCGCCAGCAGCGGGACAAGCATAGAGCAGTTCTTC. Protein sequence: CASSGTSIEQFF.

The rearrangement links TRBV6-1 to TRBJ1-2; 7 bases fit TRBD1. The CDR3 contains 14 residues. Germline CDR1 and CDR2: MNHNS and SASEGT. Trimming at V came to 3 bases and at J to 4 bases, leaving 5 bases not matched to a gene. The CDR3 nucleotides read TGTGCCAGCAGTGAGGCAGGGGGGAGCTATGGCTACACCTTC. This sequence encodes CASSEAGGSYGYTF.

The V gene is TRBV19, the J gene TRBJ1-4; TRBD1 matches 9 bases. The germline gives CDR1 LNHDA, CDR2 SQIVND (reference sequence). The trim removed 7 bases at V and 1 base at J, leaving 4 bases unmatched. The CDR3 loop spans 15 amino acids. For the CDR3, the DNA is TGTGCCAGTACCGTGACAGGGGGAACTAATGAAAAACTGTTTTTT. It yields the protein CASTVTGGTNEKLFF.

DNA for the CDR3: TGCGCCAGCAGCCCGACCCTAGCGTACAACACCGGGGAGCTGTTTTTT. Its protein is CASSPTLAYNTGELFF. The chain has TRBV5-1 and TRBJ2-2; tentative D call: TRBD2 (6 bases). The CDR3 runs 16 residues. Germline V gene lookup returns CDR1 SGHRS and CDR2 YFSETQ. V was clipped by 4 bases and J by 2 bases, with 15 bases between them.

The chain is built from TRBV6-1 and TRBJ2-1; 10 bases align to TRBD2. With 0 bases clipped from V and 10 bases from J, the junction kept 15 bases outside the gene matches. Germline loops: CDR1 MNHNS, CDR2 SASEGT. CDR3 length: 18 amino acids. The CDR3 coding sequence is TGTGCCAGCAGTGAAGCCAGCCCCGGGACTAGCGTGTTAAGCGAGCAGTTCTTC. This codes for CASSEASPGTSVLSEQFF.

The CDR3 nucleotides are TGTGCCTGGAGTGTACATCGACAGACTAATGAAAAACTGTTTTTT. Translation gives CAWSVHRQTNEKLFF. The chain employs TRBV30 and TRBJ1-4; possibly TRBD1 for D (5 bases). The length of the CDR3 is 15 residues. V lost 0 bases, J lost 2 bases, and 10 bases lay in between. Germline CDR1 is GTSNPN and CDR2 is SVGIG (reference sequence).

The chain joins TRBV28 to TRBJ1-1, with D possibly being TRBD1 (5 bases). Germline V gives CDR1 MDHEN, CDR2 SYDVKM. The CDR3 spans 15 residues. The V end was cut by 3 bases, the J end by 4 bases, with 15 bases between. Written as DNA, the CDR3 is TGTGCCAGCAGTTTCCCCAGGTCCGGGGGCACTGAAGCTTTCTTT. It encodes CASSFPRSGGTEAFF.

The chain recombines TRBV7-8 with TRBJ1-5, with 9 positions matching TRBD1. Germline trimming cut 2 bases from V and 4 bases from J; bases unmatched to any gene: 9. CDR1 SGHVS and CDR2 FQNEAQ come from the germline V gene. The CDR3 consists of 17 residues. CDR3 residues: CASSLTWWTGENQPQHF. The CDR3 DNA sequence: TGTGCCAGCAGCTTAACTTGGTGGACAGGGGAAAATCAGCCCCAGCATTTT.

This chain links TRBV19 with TRBJ2-6; the D is unclear. The CDR3 is 14 amino acids. The V and J ends lost 3 bases and 1 base respectively, with 4 bases between them. Germline CDR1 and CDR2: LNHDA and SQIVND (reference sequence). CDR3: CASSIKSGANVLTF. The CDR3 region has the DNA TGTGCCAGTAGTATCAAATCTGGGGCCAACGTCCTGACTTTC.

This sequence joins TRBV2 and TRBJ2-2; D call uncertain. The ends were cut back, 7 bases at V and 7 bases at J, with 4 bases in the middle. Germline V gives CDR1 SNHLY, CDR2 FYNNEI. The CDR3 totals 10 residues. The CDR3 loop is CASKRGELFF. The CDR3 DNA is TGTGCCAGCAAGCGCGGGGAGCTGTTTTTT.

This sequence joins TRBV18 and TRBJ2-1, with 9 bases aligning to TRBD2. Germline CDR1 KGHSH, CDR2 LQKENI. CDR3 length: 15 residues. Trimming cost V 3 bases and J 4 bases; bases outside gene matches: 4. CDR3 nucleotides: TGTGCCAGCTCACCTGCTAGCGGGGATTACAATGAGCAGTTCTTC. Its translation: CASSPASGDYNEQFF.

The chain employs TRBV7-9 and TRBJ1-2; perhaps TRBD1 as D (5 bases). Germline loops: CDR1 SEHNR, CDR2 FQNEAQ (reference sequence). The CDR3 runs to 12 residues. V was clipped by 4 bases and J by 6 bases, with 9 bases between them. The CDR3 region has the DNA TGTGCCAGCAGCTCCCAACAGGATGGCTACACCTTC. This translates into CASSSQQDGYTF.

This clone was observed a single time. The CDR3 reads CASSLGGLVDETQYF. In nucleotides, the CDR3 is TGTGCCAGCAGCTTAGGTGGTCTAGTCGACGAGACCCAGTACTTC. This rearrangement joins TRBV11-3 to TRBJ2-5; D not resolved. Germline CDR1 SGHNT, CDR2 YENEEA. V lost 1 base to trimming and J lost 5 bases, with 14 bases between them. The CDR3 runs 15 residues.

The V gene is TRBV14, the J gene TRBJ1-4; D is possibly TRBD1 (5 bases). V was cut by 5 bases and J by 6 bases, with 7 bases left in between. Germline V CDR1 and CDR2: SGHDN, FVKESK. There are 12 residues in the CDR3. CDR3 DNA: TGTGCCAGCAGCAAGACAGATGAAAAACTGTTTTTT. It encodes CASSKTDEKLFF. The full variable domain, rest sourced from reference TRBV14 and TRBJ1-4, is EAGVTQFPSHSVIEKGQTVTLRCDPISGHDNLYWYRRVMGKEIKFLLHFVKESKQDESGMPNNRFLAERTGGTYSTLKVQPAELEDSGVYFCASSKTDEKLFFGSGTQLSVL.

The rearrangement joins TRBV28 to TRBJ2-1; 10 bases fit TRBD2. The CDR3 runs to 15 residues. Trimming at V came to 4 bases and at J to 3 bases, leaving 3 bases not matched to a gene. The germline gives CDR1 MDHEN, CDR2 SYDVKM. The CDR3 here is CASSSSSGSYNEQFF. The CDR3 nucleotides are TGTGCCAGCAGTTCCTCTAGCGGGAGCTACAATGAGCAGTTCTTC. The full variable domain, completed using reference TRBV28 and TRBJ2-1, is DVKVTQSSRYLVKRTGEKVFLECVQDMDHENMFWYRQDPGLGLRLIYFSYDVKMKEKGDIPEGYSVSREKKERFSLILESASTNQTSMYLCASSSSSGSYNEQFFGPGTRLTVL.

This rearrangement joins TRBV19 to TRBJ2-5, with TRBD1 matching 9 bases. The CDR3 runs to 17 residues. The V segment lost 4 bases and the J segment 5 bases; nucleotides outside the gene matches: 14. Germline V gene data show CDR1 as LNHDA and CDR2 as SQIVND (reference sequence). Here the CDR3 reads CASSTLPPGQGGETQYF. The DNA of the CDR3 is TGTGCCAGTAGTACACTCCCACCGGGACAGGGTGGGGAGACCCAGTACTTC.

The J gene is TRBJ2-4, the V gene TRBV28, with a tentative D call TRBD1 (6 bases). Looked up from germline, CDR1 is MDHEN and CDR2 is SYDVKM. CDR3 length equals 15 residues. Trimming left V 1 base short and J 2 bases short, with 9 bases between. The CDR3 DNA is TGTGCCAGCAGTTTATCAGGGGCTTCCAAAAACATTCAGTACTTC. Its translation is CASSLSGASKNIQYF.

The rearrangement links TRBV6-6 to TRBJ2-7, with 9 bases identical to TRBD1. Per germline, CDR1 MNHNY and CDR2 SVGAGI (reference sequence). This CDR3 comprises 15 residues. V dropped 0 bases and J dropped 3; count of bases not matched to a gene: 3. The CDR3 DNA reads TGTGCCAGCAGTTACTCACCGGGACAGGGCTACGAGCAGTACTTC. It yields the protein CASSYSPGQGYEQYF.

The V gene is TRBV28, the J gene TRBJ2-7; perhaps TRBD1 as D (6 bases). Trimming shortened V by 5 bases and J by 4 bases, and 6 bases separated the two germline ends. Germline V gene lookup returns CDR1 MDHEN and CDR2 SYDVKM. The CDR3 spans 11 residues. Written as DNA, the CDR3 is TGTGCCAGCAGTCAGGGGTACGAGCAGTACTTC. Encoded protein: CASSQGYEQYF.

This sequence joins TRBV11-2 and TRBJ2-1; the match to TRBD2 covers 9 bases. Germline CDR1 SGHAT, CDR2 FQNNGV. Germline trimming cut 5 bases from V and 6 bases from J; bases unmatched to any gene: 8. The CDR3 length is 15 residues. The CDR3 nucleotides read TGTGCCAGCAGCAGAGCCGGGACTAGCATCAATGAGCAGTTCTTC. Amino acids: CASSRAGTSINEQFF.

The chain links TRBV28 to TRBJ2-7, with TRBD2 matching 9 bases. Trimming removed 6 bases from V and 3 bases from J; junction bases left unmatched: 9. The CDR3 is made up of 15 amino acids. Germline CDR1 and CDR2: MDHEN and SYDVKM. The CDR3 region has the DNA TGTGCCAGCAGAATCTCCGGGACTAGCAGCTACGAGCAGTACTTC. It yields the protein CASRISGTSSYEQYF.

This chain's CDR3 is CASSQGQGGYQPQHF. CDR3 bases: TGTGCCAGCAGTCAAGGACAGGGCGGTTATCAGCCCCAGCATTTT. The chain employs TRBV27 and TRBJ1-5; the match to TRBD1 covers 8 bases. Trimming took 5 bases from V and 5 from J; bases not matched to a gene: 8. This CDR3 comprises 15 residues. Germline lookup yields CDR1 MNHEY and CDR2 SMNVEV (reference sequence).

The genes are TRBV6-5 and TRBJ2-1; 10 bases match TRBD2. This CDR3 contains 13 residues. Germline values: CDR1 MNHEY, CDR2 SVGAGI. V lost 11 bases, J lost 8 bases, and 9 bases stayed unmatched. As DNA, the CDR3 is TGTGCCGCGGGACTAGCGCGTGACGATGAGCAGTTCTTC. Protein product: CAAGLARDDEQFF.

This clone was recorded once. The chain has TRBV2 and TRBJ1-1, with D maybe TRBD1 (5 bases). Between the trimmed V and J ends, which lost 4 bases and 2 bases, there was a span of 14 bases. Looked up from germline, CDR1 is SNHLY and CDR2 is FYNNEI. The CDR3 totals 15 residues. The CDR3: CASSGNLGANTEAFF. The CDR3 region has the DNA TGTGCCAGCAGTGGAAATCTTGGGGCCAACACTGAAGCTTTCTTT.

The rearrangement uses TRBV2 and TRBJ2-5; 13 bases are a match to TRBD2. CDR1 SNHLY and CDR2 FYNNEI come from the germline V gene. The CDR3 consists of 15 residues. Trimming took 4 bases from V and 4 from J; bases not matched to a gene: 3. CDR3 sequence: CASSGTSGSGETQYF. The CDR3, as DNA: TGTGCCAGCAGTGGGACTAGCGGGAGTGGAGAGACCCAGTACTTC.

The V gene is TRBV25-1, the J gene TRBJ2-3, with 7 bases that match TRBD2. V shed 5 bases, J shed 4 bases, and the junction held 12 bases outside the gene matches. CDR1 is MGHDK, CDR2 SYGVNS, per germline. CDR3 length equals 16 residues. CDR3 in amino acids: CASSLTESRGADTQYF. The DNA of the CDR3 is TGTGCCAGCAGTTTAACAGAGTCACGGGGGGCAGATACGCAGTATTTT. The full variable domain, completed using reference TRBV25-1 and TRBJ2-3, is EADIYQTPRYLVIGTGKKITLECSQTMGHDKMYWYQQDPGMELHLIHYSYGVNSTEKGDLSSESTVSRIRTEHFPLTLESARPSHTSQYLCASSLTESRGADTQYFGPGTRLTVL.

The chain joins TRBV5-1 to TRBJ2-7; a weak D match, TRBD2 (5 bases). This CDR3 has 13 residues. V lost 4 bases and J 3 bases, leaving 11 bases between the germline ends. Germline CDR1 and CDR2: SGHRS and YFSETQ. For the CDR3, the DNA is TGCGCCAGCAGCCCCGGACTTTTCTACGAGCAGTACTTC. Protein product: CASSPGLFYEQYF.

V and J are TRBV7-8 and TRBJ1-2; D is ambiguous. Germline loops: CDR1 SGHVS, CDR2 FQNEAQ. The CDR3 is 14 residues long. Deletions cut 5 bases from V and 4 bases from J, with 14 bases between. The CDR3 is CASSRSGRIYGYTF. The CDR3, as DNA: TGTGCCAGCAGCCGATCCGGGAGGATCTATGGCTACACCTTC.